The 20 T cell receptor beta chains given below trace back to one sample, sequenced in a study of CD8 T cells in ankylosing spondylitis. Their antigen targets remain unknown. General study results and limits: Ankylosing spondylitis blood appeared to carry a characteristic TCR beta motif of under ten highly homologous variants.

MiXCR was run by TCRdb on the 5' RACE reads, yielding one entry per CDR3 protein. This sample has over 600,000 distinct CDR3 sequences, with around 20% found just once. The specimen was blood, either unsorted or a sorted T cell fraction (not recorded which). The receptor set was obtained from a male donor with ankylosing spondylitis.

A single count supports this clonotype. The genes are TRBV20-1 and TRBJ2-1; perhaps TRBD2 as D (5 bases). Trimming stripped 1 base from V and 5 bases from J, with 18 bases between. The germline V gene encodes CDR1 DFQATT and CDR2 SNEGSKA (reference sequence). There are 16 residues in the CDR3. The CDR3 here is CSARVPPRTGNNEQFF. The CDR3, as DNA: TGCAGTGCTAGAGTTCCGCCTAGGACTGGAAACAATGAGCAGTTCTTC.

This clonotype has at least ten counts. The rearrangement uses TRBV20-1 and TRBJ1-5; D is perhaps TRBD1 (5 bases). The V and J ends lost 5 bases and 1 base respectively, with 12 bases between them. CDR3 length equals 14 residues. Germline V gene data show CDR1 as DFQATT and CDR2 as SNEGSKA (reference sequence). The CDR3 sequence is CSALQGGSNQPQHF. The CDR3 coding sequence is TGCAGTGCTCTCCAGGGTGGGAGCAATCAGCCCCAGCATTTT.

The table lists this clonotype with a few counts. The rearrangement uses TRBV5-1 and TRBJ2-1, with 15 bases aligning to TRBD2. Trimming took 4 bases from V and 5 from J; bases not matched to a gene: 4. The CDR3 is 16 amino acids. From germline, CDR1 is SGHRS and CDR2 YFSETQ. CDR3 bases: TGCGCCAGCAGCGCCCGGACTAGCGGGAGGGACAATGAGCAGTTCTTC. It translates to CASSARTSGRDNEQFF.

The rearrangement links TRBV6-2 or TRBV6-3 to TRBJ2-2; D is unresolved. Germline CDR1 is MNHEY and CDR2 is SVGEGT. The CDR3 is 14 residues long. V was shortened by 0 bases and J by 7 bases, with 9 bases between the two germline ends. The CDR3 here is CASSYSSLNGELFF. The CDR3 DNA follows: TGTGCCAGCAGTTACTCGTCGTTGAACGGGGAGCTGTTTTTT.

The rearrangement links TRBV9 to TRBJ1-3, with D unresolved. This CDR3 region has 17 residues. Germline V gene lookup returns CDR1 SGDLS and CDR2 YYNGEE. V was clipped by 3 bases and J by 0 bases, with 16 bases between them. CDR3 in amino acids: CASSASPGFASGNTIYF. The CDR3 DNA follows: TGTGCCAGCAGCGCATCCCCCGGGTTTGCCTCTGGAAACACCATATATTTT.

This clonotype was counted a few times. The V and J genes are TRBV12-3 or TRBV12-4 and TRBJ2-7; D might be TRBD1 (5 bases). This CDR3 spans 13 amino acids. Trimming took 4 bases from V and 6 from J, leaving 13 bases between them. The CDR3 sequence is CASSSPDIPEQYF. CDR3 coding DNA: TGTGCCAGCAGTTCCCCGGACATCCCCGAGCAGTACTTC.

The gene calls are TRBV4-1 and TRBJ1-3; the D is unclear. Trimming pared 0 bases from V and 0 bases from J, leaving 3 bases between. This CDR3 is 14 amino acids long. Germline V CDR1 and CDR2: MGHRA, YSYEKL. The CDR3, as DNA: TGCGCCAGCAGCCAAGACGGCTCTGGAAACACCATATATTTT. As protein: CASSQDGSGNTIYF.

In its sample, this clonotype was seen a few times. This rearrangement joins TRBV6-1 to TRBJ2-7; D might be TRBD1 (6 bases). Trimming shortened V by 6 bases and J by 4 bases, and 19 bases separated the two germline ends. This CDR3 spans 15 amino acids. Germline loops: CDR1 MNHNS, CDR2 SASEGT. The CDR3 DNA is TGTGCCAGCAGGGCTTCCGACAGGAGAGTTTACGAGCAGTACTTC. Protein: CASRASDRRVYEQYF.

The V call is TRBV28, the J call TRBJ2-5; TRBD1 aligns across 9 bases. This CDR3 region has 15 residues. Germline V gives CDR1 MDHEN, CDR2 SYDVKM. V shed 4 bases, J shed 5 bases, and the junction held 8 bases outside the gene matches. The CDR3: CASSSTGTGKETQYF. DNA for the CDR3: TGTGCCAGCAGTTCCACCGGGACAGGGAAGGAGACCCAGTACTTC.

This clonotype was recorded a few times. The chain is built from TRBV28 and TRBJ2-3; maybe TRBD2 (6 bases). Germline V lookup: CDR1 MDHEN, CDR2 SYDVKM. The CDR3 sequence is 16 residues long. Trimming pared 2 bases from V and 2 bases from J, leaving 14 bases between. CDR3 in amino acids: CASSLGDGGNTDTQYF. CDR3 sequence (DNA): TGTGCCAGCAGTTTAGGGGACGGGGGTAACACAGATACGCAGTATTTT.

This clonotype was observed a handful of times. The genes are TRBV29-1 and TRBJ2-7; 10 nucleotides line up with TRBD1. Germline V gene lookup returns CDR1 SQVTM and CDR2 ANQGSEA. The CDR3 totals 14 residues. V shed 4 bases, J shed 3 bases, and the junction held 6 bases outside the gene matches. The CDR3 reads CSVAGTGEYYEQYF. The DNA of the CDR3 is TGCAGCGTTGCCGGGACAGGGGAATACTACGAGCAGTACTTC.

V is TRBV28 and J is TRBJ2-5, with D perhaps TRBD1 or TRBD2 (5 bases each). The V and J ends lost 9 bases and 2 bases respectively, with 13 bases between them. The V gene's germline CDR1 is MDHEN and CDR2 SYDVKM. This CDR3 has 13 residues. The chain's CDR3 is CARTGRIQETQYF. The DNA of the CDR3 is TGTGCCAGAACGGGGCGGATACAAGAGACCCAGTACTTC.

This chain links TRBV9 with TRBJ2-2, with D unresolved. CDR1 is SGDLS and CDR2 is YYNGEE in the germline V gene. This CDR3 has 16 amino acids. Trimming took 0 bases from V and 0 from J, leaving 9 bases between them. The CDR3: CASSVALGANTGELFF. CDR3 in DNA: TGTGCCAGCAGCGTAGCCCTCGGTGCGAACACCGGGGAGCTGTTTTTT.

V gene TRBV4-1 combines with J gene TRBJ2-1, with 8 bases identical to TRBD2. V shed 3 bases, J shed 4 bases, and the junction held 8 bases outside the gene matches. The CDR3 runs 16 residues. Germline CDR1 is MGHRA and CDR2 is YSYEKL. The CDR3 DNA reads TGCGCCAGCAGCCACCAAGCGGGACTAGAGTACAATGAGCAGTTCTTC. This translates into CASSHQAGLEYNEQFF.

This clonotype occurred once. The V call is TRBV11-1, the J call TRBJ2-3; 16 bases line up with TRBD2. The germline CDR1 and CDR2 sequences are SGHAT and FQDESV (reference sequence). J lost 3 bases, V lost 5 bases, and 8 bases had no gene match. This CDR3 region has 18 residues. CDR3 residues: CASSPGTSGGVLTDTQYF. CDR3 bases: TGTGCCAGCAGCCCTGGGACTAGCGGGGGGGTACTGACAGATACGCAGTATTTT.

This clonotype appeared a few times. The chain links TRBV12-3 or TRBV12-4 to TRBJ2-1, with D possibly called TRBD1 or TRBD2 (5 bases each). Trimming removed 2 bases from V and 7 bases from J, with 18 bases in between. This CDR3 has 16 residues. The CDR3 loop reads CASSLTPGDEQNEQFF. For the CDR3, the DNA is TGTGCCAGCAGTTTAACCCCCGGGGACGAGCAGAATGAGCAGTTCTTC.

V is TRBV5-1 and J is TRBJ1-1; D not resolved. In germline, CDR1 is SGHRS, CDR2 YFSETQ. Trimming shortened V by 4 bases and J by 3 bases, and 13 bases separated the two germline ends. This CDR3 region has 14 residues. CDR3: CASSPGLWDTEAFF. The CDR3 DNA sequence: TGCGCCAGCAGCCCGGGATTGTGGGACACTGAAGCTTTCTTT.

This clonotype has ten or more counts. The chain links TRBV12-3 or TRBV12-4 to TRBJ2-7, with 7 bases aligning to TRBD2. Unmatched junction bases numbered 1, after V lost 1 base and J lost 10 bases. This CDR3 spans 11 amino acids. In nucleotides, the CDR3 is TGTGCCAGCAGTTTAGGGGGGGGTCAGTACTTC. It translates to CASSLGGGQYF.

The V and J genes are TRBV11-2 and TRBJ1-1, with D possibly being TRBD1 (6 bases). This CDR3 has 18 residues. In germline, CDR1 is SGHAT, CDR2 FQNNGV. Between the trimmed V and J ends, which lost 5 bases and 5 bases, there was a span of 27 bases. This CDR3 is CASSTRLVAGQGRTEAFF. The DNA of the CDR3 is TGTGCCAGCAGCACTAGGCTGGTAGCGGGACAAGGGCGGACTGAAGCTTTCTTT.

The chain employs TRBV7-8 and TRBJ2-5; 14 nucleotides match TRBD2. The CDR3 consists of 16 residues. Germline V gene lookup returns CDR1 SGHVS and CDR2 FQNEAQ. V gave up 5 bases and J gave up 1 base; unmatched junction bases: 3. The CDR3 here is CASSKGTSGSQETQYF. CDR3 in DNA: TGTGCCAGCAGCAAAGGGACTAGCGGGAGCCAAGAGACCCAGTACTTC.